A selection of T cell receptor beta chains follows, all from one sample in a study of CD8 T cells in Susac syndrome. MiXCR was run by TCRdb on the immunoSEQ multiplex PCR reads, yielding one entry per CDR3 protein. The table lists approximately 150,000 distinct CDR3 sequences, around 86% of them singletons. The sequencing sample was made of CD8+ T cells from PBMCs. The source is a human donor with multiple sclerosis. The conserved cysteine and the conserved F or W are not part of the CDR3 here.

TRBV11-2	ASSSYGGLVGQNEQF
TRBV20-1	SAWGASGDGASTDTQY
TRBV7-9	ASSLSPGSTYEQY
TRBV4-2	ASGTSGDYNEQF
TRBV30	AWSLRTSEVQY
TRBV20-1	SAGGRVTGELF
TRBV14	ASSQAGRLLSYGYT
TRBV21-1	ASSKGRTGRYGYT
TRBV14	ASSQVAAGFYNEQL
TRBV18	ASSPEPSLWETQY
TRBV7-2	ASSSTHRAGYNSPLH
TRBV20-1	SARDIQTDTQY
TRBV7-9	ASSLARVNTEAF
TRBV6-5	ASSYLPGQGSQSPFQPQH
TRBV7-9	ASSSADRADNTEAF
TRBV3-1	ASSPLPGLPDGQF
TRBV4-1	ASSQDVGRNTEAF
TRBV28	ASSLLPGQGDADTQY
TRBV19	ASSIYGGSYTEAF
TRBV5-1	ASSWGGKAIGELF
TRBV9	ASSAGRALPQETQY
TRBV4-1	ASSSTPGYEQY
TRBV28	ASRGTGKTYEQY
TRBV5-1	ASSLETVFNTEAF
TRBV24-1	ATSASESYGYT
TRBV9	ASSLTGTWSTEAF
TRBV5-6	ASSFTQEIAVQETQY
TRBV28	ASSSVAGVLSYNEQF
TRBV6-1	ASSHGTGSEAF
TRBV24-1	ATSTSYDRADTGELF
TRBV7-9	ASSSDRWAVFEQF
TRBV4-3	ASSQGISPGANVLT
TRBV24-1	AIGQGAGLTF
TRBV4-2	ASSQPSGNQPQH
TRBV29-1	SVGQGYNEQF
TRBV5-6	ASSGPTVMNTEAF
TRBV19	ASNGGLADTQY
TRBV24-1	ATSEGQGTEAF
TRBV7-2	ASSLATGVAETQY
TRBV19	ASSHRDWGTEAF
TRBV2	ASSSARNTGELF
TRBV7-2	ASSLSPGTVLVSQETQY
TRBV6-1	ASSTELAGELTGELF
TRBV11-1	ASSPYPGVNTEAF
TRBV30	AWSVQGGETQY
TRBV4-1	ASSQDLYSYNEQF
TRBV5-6	ASSFSTGGYNEKLF
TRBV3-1	ASSRLGDNQETQY
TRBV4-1	ASSQRGGGESGELF
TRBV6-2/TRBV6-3	ASSSPRQGNSYEQY
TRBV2	ASSEGPSTGELF
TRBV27	ASLSGRPASTDTQY
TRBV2	ASSELGRSWDEQF